One T cell receptor (beta chain) is described in this entry. This record belongs to a study of blood T cell repertoires in COVID-19. Study context: The United States, Italy and Spain were the sources of the acute and convalescent COVID-19 samples. Sources were T cells, B-cell-depleted T cells, or PBMCs; the material itself was cDNA or gDNA.

Trimming removed 5 bases from V and 1 base from J; junction bases left unmatched: 18. The CDR3 extends over 19 amino acids. Germline V gene data show CDR1 as LNHDA and CDR2 as SQIVND (reference sequence). As originally analysed: Reference gene primer amplification in the assay estimated nucleated cell counts. Profiling relied on immunoSEQ multiplex PCR, and the TCRdb table lists in-frame clones only, not all of them. V and J calls plus clone size are reproduced from that table; the DNA served to infer D and trimming. The sample lists approximately 80,000 clones; approximately 80% were seen once. Sequencing was performed on peripheral blood. The clonotype comes from a woman in her 70s with acute or convalescent COVID-19. This rearrangement joins TRBV19 to TRBJ1-2, with 8 bases that match TRBD1. Written as DNA, the CDR3 is TGTGCCAGTAGTCCCCTCCCGGGACAGGCAGTCTGGGTTAACTATGGCTACACCTTC. Translation gives CASSPLPGQAVWVNYGYTF.